What follows are 28 T cell receptor beta chains derived from one specimen sequenced in a study of T-cell memory formation after mild COVID-19 (dated by TCRdb to 2020 to 2023). Library method: 5' RACE. The instrument was an Illumina NovaSeq 6000. TCRdb passed the public sequencing reads through fastp at Q25 and MiXCR, retaining productive beta sequences. Merged by CDR3 protein, the rows form single entries marked with the most common genes and DNA. The sample profile shows roughly 450,000 distinct CDR3 sequences; about 20% of them were found once. Of the sample, around 12% falls within the top ten clones. The sequencing input was PBMCs or a T cell subset sorted from them (not recorded which). The receptor set was obtained from an adult woman who had mild COVID-19 (a few samples of this study predate the infection). The sample titles of this study are shuffled in the database, so cell type and time point are left out; the donor was told from shared clones.

This clonotype was counted at least ten times. The CDR3 DNA is TGTGCCAGCAGCTTAAGGGGCGCGGCAGGAGAGACCCAGTACTTC. This codes for CASSLRGAAGETQYF. The J gene is TRBJ2-5, the V gene TRBV7-6; weak D call: TRBD1 (5 bases). Trimming left V 2 bases short and J 4 bases short, with 14 bases between. Germline V gene lookup returns CDR1 SGHVS and CDR2 FNYEAQ. The CDR3 has 15 residues.

This chain joins TRBV20-1 and TRBJ1-1, with D unclear. The ends were cut back, 2 bases at V and 1 base at J, with 14 bases in the middle. Germline V gives CDR1 DFQATT, CDR2 SNEGSKA (reference sequence). The CDR3 covers 15 residues. The CDR3 here is CSARSPARANTEAFF. DNA for the CDR3: TGCAGTGCTAGATCCCCAGCTCGGGCGAACACTGAAGCTTTCTTT.

V gene TRBV24-1 combines with J gene TRBJ2-1; TRBD2 aligns across 10 bases. Germline-derived CDR1 and CDR2 are KGHDR and SFDVKD. The ends lost 0 bases at V and 10 bases at J; junction bases unmatched: 11. The CDR3 contains 17 residues. In DNA form, the CDR3 reads TGTGCCACCAGTGATTTGTGGGAGCGGGAGGGCCGGGGAGAGCAGTTCTTC. Its protein product is CATSDLWEREGRGEQFF.

This clonotype was seen ten or more times. The chain combines TRBV5-1 with TRBJ2-7, with TRBD2 as a possible D gene (5 bases). This CDR3 is built from 19 residues. The V gene lost 0 bases and the J gene lost 0 bases, with 22 bases spanning the gap. Germline CDR1 and CDR2: SGHRS and YFSETQ. The CDR3 reads CASSLVYGSRTTDSYEQYF. As DNA, the CDR3 is TGCGCCAGCAGCTTGGTTTATGGGAGCCGAACTACCGACTCCTACGAGCAGTACTTC.

This clonotype has a handful of counts. The chain couples TRBV4-2 to TRBJ2-7; 8 bases map to TRBD2. The CDR3 has 16 amino acids. V shed 0 bases, J shed 7 bases, and the junction held 11 bases outside the gene matches. CDR1 is LGHNA and CDR2 is YNFKEQ in the germline V gene. For the CDR3, the DNA is TGTGCCAGCAGCCAAGATACCCGGGAGGGCCGCCGGGAGCAGTACTTC. This sequence encodes CASSQDTREGRREQYF.

Only a few counts were recorded for this clonotype. The rearrangement joins TRBV24-1 to TRBJ2-7; tentatively, D is TRBD1 (6 bases). CDR1 and CDR2 (germline): KGHDR, SFDVKD. The V end was cut by 6 bases, the J end by 5 bases, with 16 bases between. The CDR3 covers 14 residues. The CDR3 DNA follows: TGTGCCACCAGTACCGCGTGGGGGCCGCACGAGCAGTACTTC. Amino acid sequence: CATSTAWGPHEQYF.

The chain employs TRBV28 and TRBJ2-3, with TRBD2 as a possible D gene (6 bases). Trimming removed 3 bases from V and 0 bases from J, with 22 bases in between. Germline lookup yields CDR1 MDHEN and CDR2 SYDVKM. The length of the CDR3 is 19 residues. CDR3 sequence reads: CASSFMAGPAPASTDTQYF. The DNA for the CDR3 is TGTGCCAGCAGTTTCATGGCGGGACCGGCACCAGCTAGCACAGATACGCAGTATTTT.

The gene calls are TRBV29-1 and TRBJ2-1; D call uncertain. The CDR3 contains 15 residues. From germline, CDR1 is SQVTM and CDR2 ANQGSEA. Trimming took 3 bases from V and 0 from J, leaving 12 bases between them. CDR3 coding DNA: TGCAGCGTTGACGGATCCGTTAGCTCCTACAATGAGCAGTTCTTC. This codes for CSVDGSVSSYNEQFF.

The DNA of the CDR3 is TGTGCTAGTGGTTCTCCTCAGCGGGACTTGCGCAATGAGCAGTTCTTC. Its protein product is CASGSPQRDLRNEQFF. The V gene is TRBV12-5, the J gene TRBJ2-1; 7 bases are shared with TRBD2. Germline V lookup: CDR1 LGHNT, CDR2 FRNRAP. J lost 6 bases, V lost 4 bases, and 12 bases had no gene match. The CDR3 sequence is 16 residues long. Full variable domain (remainder filled in from reference TRBV12-5 and TRBJ2-1): DARVTQTPRHKVTEMGQEVTMRCQPILGHNTVFWYRQTMMQGLELLAYFRNRAPLDDSGMPKDRFSAEMPDATLATLKIQPSEPRDSAVYFCASGSPQRDLRNEQFFGPGTRLTVL.

The sample holds a few counts of this clonotype. The rearrangement joins TRBV2 to TRBJ1-6; D not resolved. The CDR3 contains 14 residues. The V end was cut by 2 bases, the J end by 5 bases, with 7 bases between. CDR1 and CDR2 (germline): SNHLY, FYNNEI. As DNA, the CDR3 is TGTGCCAGCAGTGAACAGCTTAATAATTCACCCCTCCACTTT. Encoded protein: CASSEQLNNSPLHF.

J is TRBJ1-1 and V is TRBV18; D uncertain. Looked up from germline, CDR1 is KGHSH and CDR2 is LQKENI. This CDR3 region has 13 residues. V lost 4 bases and J 1 base, leaving 7 bases between the germline ends. CDR3 sequence: CASSQNKNTEAFF. The CDR3 bases are TGTGCCAGCTCACAGAATAAGAACACTGAAGCTTTCTTT.

This clonotype was counted only a few times. The chain carries TRBV7-9 and TRBJ1-1; no clear D. The CDR3 sequence is 13 residues long. The ends were cut back, 4 bases at V and 0 bases at J, with 6 bases in the middle. Germline loops: CDR1 SEHNR, CDR2 FQNEAQ (reference sequence). In DNA form, the CDR3 reads TGTGCCAGCAGCTATGCCATGAACACTGAAGCTTTCTTT. As protein: CASSYAMNTEAFF.

This rearrangement joins TRBV12-3 or TRBV12-4 to TRBJ2-7; D is uncertain. Trimming stripped 6 bases from V and 5 bases from J, with 14 bases between. The CDR3 is 13 amino acids. The CDR3: CASSPARRNEQYF. As DNA, the CDR3 is TGTGCCAGCAGCCCCGCGCGAAGAAACGAGCAGTACTTC.

The rearrangement uses TRBV29-1 and TRBJ1-1; D might be TRBD1 (6 bases). CDR3 length: 13 residues. Trimming pared 6 bases from V and 1 base from J, leaving 12 bases between. The germline gives CDR1 SQVTM, CDR2 ANQGSEA. CDR3: CSVGGQGNTEAFF. The CDR3 DNA reads TGCAGCGTGGGGGGGCAGGGGAACACTGAAGCTTTCTTT.

This rearrangement joins TRBV24-1 to TRBJ1-5, with D hard to call. Germline V gene data show CDR1 as KGHDR and CDR2 as SFDVKD. V lost 4 bases to trimming and J lost 0 bases, with 15 bases between them. This CDR3 contains 17 residues. Here the CDR3 reads CATSDPKAENSNQPQHF. The CDR3 DNA sequence: TGTGCCACCAGTGACCCCAAGGCAGAGAATAGCAATCAGCCCCAGCATTTT.

The V call is TRBV5-1, the J call TRBJ2-1; 7 nucleotides agree with TRBD1. The CDR3 runs to 14 residues. The germline gives CDR1 SGHRS, CDR2 YFSETQ. V shed 2 bases, J shed 8 bases, and the junction held 7 bases outside the gene matches. The chain's CDR3 is CASSFGDSIYEQFF. The CDR3 region has the DNA TGCGCCAGCAGCTTCGGGGACAGTATCTATGAGCAGTTCTTC.

The chain employs TRBV12-3 or TRBV12-4 and TRBJ1-1; D uncertain. The CDR3 consists of 17 residues. The V end lost 3 bases, the J end lost 0 bases, and 17 bases lay between the germline ends. The CDR3 loop reads CASSFLEVVPMNTEAFF. In DNA, the CDR3 is TGTGCCAGCAGTTTCCTTGAAGTCGTTCCCATGAACACTGAAGCTTTCTTT.

The gene calls are TRBV29-1 and TRBJ2-7, with D perhaps TRBD1 or TRBD2 (6 bases each). Germline loops: CDR1 SQVTM, CDR2 ANQGSEA. V shed 2 bases and J shed 2 bases, with 13 bases lying between them. The CDR3 has 14 amino acids. The CDR3 here is CSVETPGATYEQYF. The CDR3 coding sequence is TGCAGCGTTGAAACGCCGGGGGCAACCTACGAGCAGTACTTC.

This clonotype has a handful of counts. The chain joins TRBV7-8 to TRBJ2-5; the match to TRBD2 covers 8 bases. J was trimmed by 5 bases and V by 4 bases; bases with no gene match: 12. Per the germline V gene, CDR1 is SGHVS and CDR2 is FQNEAQ. This CDR3 is built from 16 residues. In DNA, the CDR3 is TGTGCCAGCAGCTCAGTACCGGGAGGGCCTTTCGAGACCCAGTACTTC. Protein sequence: CASSSVPGGPFETQYF.

The sample holds a few counts of this clonotype. This chain uses TRBV6-6 with TRBJ2-5; D call uncertain. CDR3 length: 14 amino acids. CDR1 and CDR2 (germline): MNHNY, SVGAGI (reference sequence). With 6 bases removed from V and 4 bases from J, the gap between germline ends came to 15 bases. CDR3 amino acids: CASRSSGGPETQYF. CDR3 sequence (DNA): TGTGCCAGCAGATCCTCAGGCGGCCCAGAGACCCAGTACTTC.

V is TRBV5-1 and J is TRBJ2-4; 11 nucleotides agree with TRBD1. The CDR3 runs to 18 residues. After removal of 0 bases from V and 3 bases from J, the junction contained 8 bases not matched to a gene. The V gene's germline CDR1 is SGHRS and CDR2 YFSETQ. This CDR3 reads CASSLGFRTGGLKNIQYF. DNA for the CDR3: TGCGCCAGCAGCTTGGGTTTTAGGACAGGGGGCCTCAAAAACATTCAGTACTTC. Full variable domain (rest looked up from reference TRBV5-1 and TRBJ2-4): KAGVTQTPRYLIKTRGQQVTLSCSPISGHRSVSWYQQTPGQGLQFLFEYFSETQRNKGNFPGRFSGRQFSNSRSEMNVSTLELGDSALYLCASSLGFRTGGLKNIQYFGAGTRLSVL.

The sample holds a few counts of this clonotype. The chain carries TRBV27 and TRBJ1-1; tentative D call: TRBD1 (5 bases). This CDR3 spans 14 amino acids. The germline V and J ends were trimmed by 0 bases and 5 bases, with 10 bases remaining between them. The germline gives CDR1 MNHEY, CDR2 SMNVEV (reference sequence). The CDR3 DNA is TGTGCCAGCAGTTTATCGGACGGGGGGACTGAAGCTTTCTTT. The encoded protein is CASSLSDGGTEAFF.

This chain links TRBV20-1 with TRBJ2-3; TRBD1 aligns across 9 bases. The CDR3 has 15 amino acids. V gave up 6 bases and J gave up 7 bases; unmatched junction bases: 14. Germline V gene lookup returns CDR1 DFQATT and CDR2 SNEGSKA (reference sequence). CDR3 nucleotides: TGCAGTGCACTGGGGTGGGACAGGGACTCCAATACGCAGTATTTT. Its protein is CSALGWDRDSNTQYF.

The chain has TRBV20-1 and TRBJ2-7, with 7 bases aligning to TRBD1. V trimming: 6 bases; J trimming: 6 bases; junction bases outside the gene matches: 14. Germline lookup yields CDR1 DFQATT and CDR2 SNEGSKA (reference sequence). The CDR3 has 14 amino acids. CDR3 sequence (DNA): TGCAGTGCCACCAACCCCGGGACAGAAGGCGAGCAGTACTTC. Residues: CSATNPGTEGEQYF.

This rearrangement joins TRBV6-1 to TRBJ1-4; TRBD1 matches at 11 bases. V lost 2 bases, J lost 0 bases, and 11 bases stayed unmatched. Germline V lookup: CDR1 MNHNS, CDR2 SASEGT. This CDR3 region has 20 residues. DNA for the CDR3: TGTGCCAGCAGTGAAACTTCGGGACAGGGGGAACTTACAACTAATGAAAAACTGTTTTTT. This gives the protein CASSETSGQGELTTNEKLFF.

This clonotype turned up a few times. The chain combines TRBV6-6 with TRBJ1-1; the D is unclear. Germline V gene data show CDR1 as MNHNY and CDR2 as SVGAGI (reference sequence). V shed 2 bases and J shed 1 base, with 11 bases lying between them. There are 15 residues in the CDR3. CDR3: CASSYNLRANTEAFF. The CDR3 nucleotides read TGTGCCAGCAGTTACAACCTTAGGGCGAACACTGAAGCTTTCTTT.

This clonotype was picked up a small number of times. This rearrangement joins TRBV7-2 to TRBJ2-7, with D uncertain. V was clipped by 4 bases and J by 7 bases, with 14 bases between them. The V gene's germline CDR1 is SGHTA and CDR2 FQGNSA. The CDR3 totals 13 residues. The chain's CDR3 is CASSSSWLREQYF. The CDR3 nucleotides are TGTGCCAGCAGCTCCTCTTGGCTACGGGAGCAGTACTTC.

This clonotype was counted a few times. The chain employs TRBV5-4 and TRBJ2-7; tentative D call: TRBD1 (5 bases). There are 14 residues in the CDR3. V shed 3 bases and J shed 4 bases, with 14 bases lying between them. The germline gives CDR1 SGHNT, CDR2 YYREEE (reference sequence). This CDR3 is CASSSRGQLYEQYF. CDR3 coding DNA: TGTGCCAGCAGCTCAAGGGGCCAGTTATACGAGCAGTACTTC.